This entry lists 10 T cell receptor beta chains sequenced from one sample in a study of graft-versus-host responses after intestinal transplantation. Antigen specificity for these receptors is unknown. Assay used: immunoSEQ multiplex PCR; TCRdb lists only in-frame clones, some missing. Of 100,000 or so clones in the sample, over 75% were seen once. The source was unstimulated CD4+ T cells sorted from spleen or lymph node cells, collected before transplant. These receptors were collected from a human donor who was the organ donor for an intestinal transplant.

The chain carries TRBV10-3 and TRBJ2-5, with D unresolved. This CDR3 region has 13 residues. From germline, CDR1 is ENHRY and CDR2 SYGVKD. V lost 2 bases, J lost 4 bases, and 8 bases lay in between. Written as DNA, the CDR3 is TGTGCCATCAGTGAGGGTCTAGTAGAGACCCAGTACTTC. Encoded protein: CAISEGLVETQYF.

Only one count was recorded for this clone. This chain joins TRBV6-5 and TRBJ1-1; a weak D match, TRBD1 (5 bases). The CDR3 has 14 residues. Germline V gene data show CDR1 as MNHEY and CDR2 as SVGAGI. The V and J ends lost 6 bases and 6 bases respectively, with 17 bases between them. CDR3 in DNA: TGTGCCAGCAGCTCTCGGGGGGTCGCCGCTGAAGCTTTCTTT. This encodes CASSSRGVAAEAFF.

The genes are TRBV6-6 and TRBJ2-7; D may be TRBD1 or TRBD2 (5 bases each). Germline CDR1 and CDR2: MNHNY and SVGAGI (reference sequence). The CDR3 is 13 amino acids. The ends were cut back, 7 bases at V and 6 bases at J, with 16 bases in the middle. The CDR3 DNA reads as TGTGCCAGCACCCCCCTAATGGGGGTCGAGCAGTACTTC. Residues: CASTPLMGVEQYF.

The chain recombines TRBV28 with TRBJ2-1; 8 bases map to TRBD2. The CDR3 is 14 amino acids. After removal of 3 bases from V and 8 bases from J, the junction contained 6 bases not matched to a gene. From germline, CDR1 is MDHEN and CDR2 SYDVKM. CDR3 loop: CASSFSGGADEQFF. Here the CDR3 DNA reads TGTGCCAGCAGTTTTTCGGGGGGGGCCGATGAGCAGTTCTTC.

This clone was found once. The chain joins TRBV14 to TRBJ2-1; 9 nucleotides agree with TRBD2. The CDR3 length is 13 residues. Trimming at V came to 5 bases and at J to 5 bases, leaving 1 base not matched to a gene. Germline-derived CDR1 and CDR2 are SGHDN and FVKESK. The CDR3 loop is CASSERGDNEQFF. The DNA for the CDR3 is TGTGCCAGCAGCGAGCGGGGGGACAATGAGCAGTTCTTC.

This clone was seen once. V usage is TRBV7-9 and J usage is TRBJ2-1, with TRBD2 identical over 11 bases. V was pared by 7 bases and J by 9 bases, with 11 bases of the junction left unmatched. Per germline, CDR1 SEHNR and CDR2 FQNEAQ (reference sequence). The CDR3 length is 15 residues. This CDR3 is CASNSASGGSGEQFF. The DNA of the CDR3 is TGTGCCAGCAACTCCGCTAGCGGGGGGTCGGGTGAGCAGTTCTTC. The full variable domain, with the rest looked up from reference TRBV7-9 and TRBJ2-1, is DTGVSQNPRHKITKRGQNVTFRCDPISEHNRLYWYRQTLGQGPEFLTYFQNEAQLEKSRLLSDRFSAERPKGSFSTLEIQRTEQGDSAMYLCASNSASGGSGEQFFGPGTRLTVL.

The chain employs TRBV18 and TRBJ1-2, with TRBD1 matching over 7 bases. The V segment lost 3 bases and the J segment 4 bases; nucleotides outside the gene matches: 8. Germline CDR1 is KGHSH and CDR2 is LQKENI. The CDR3 is 15 amino acids. The CDR3 sequence is CASSPGDRPTYGYTF. Written as DNA, the CDR3 is TGTGCCAGCTCACCGGGGGACAGACCGACCTATGGCTACACCTTC.

The chain uses TRBV7-2 and TRBJ1-4; D is uncertain. Germline V CDR1 and CDR2: SGHTA, FQGNSA. With 5 bases removed from V and 3 bases from J, the gap between germline ends came to 10 bases. CDR3 length: 14 amino acids. The CDR3 here is CASSQGLSNEKLFF. The CDR3 region has the DNA TGTGCCAGCAGCCAAGGGCTTTCTAATGAAAAACTGTTTTTT.

CDR3 sequence: CASSEVNLQPQHF. For the CDR3, the DNA is TGTGCCAGCAGTGAGGTAAATCTACAGCCCCAGCATTTT. The V call is TRBV6-1, the J call TRBJ1-5; no definite D call. CDR3 length equals 13 residues. CDR1 and CDR2 from the germline V gene are MNHNS and SASEGT. The V end was cut by 3 bases, the J end by 7 bases, with 10 bases between.

The CDR3 here is CASSLIYGYEQYF. For the CDR3, the DNA is TGTGCCAGCAGCTTAATCTATGGCTACGAGCAGTACTTC. This rearrangement joins TRBV7-3 to TRBJ2-7; D not certain. V was trimmed by 1 base and J by 3 bases, leaving 7 bases between them. The CDR3 consists of 13 residues. CDR1 is SGHTA and CDR2 is FQGTGA in the germline V gene.